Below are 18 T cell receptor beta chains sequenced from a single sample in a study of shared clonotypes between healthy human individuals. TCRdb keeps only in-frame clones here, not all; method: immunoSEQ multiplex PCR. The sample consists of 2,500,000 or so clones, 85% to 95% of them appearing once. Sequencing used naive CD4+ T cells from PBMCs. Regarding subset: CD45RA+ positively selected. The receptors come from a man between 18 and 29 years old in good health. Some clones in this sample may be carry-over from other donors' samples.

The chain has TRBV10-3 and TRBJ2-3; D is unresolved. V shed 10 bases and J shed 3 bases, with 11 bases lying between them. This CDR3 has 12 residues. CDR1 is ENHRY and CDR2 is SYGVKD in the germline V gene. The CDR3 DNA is TGTGCCACCTCGGACGGAACAGATACGCAGTATTTT. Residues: CATSDGTDTQYF.

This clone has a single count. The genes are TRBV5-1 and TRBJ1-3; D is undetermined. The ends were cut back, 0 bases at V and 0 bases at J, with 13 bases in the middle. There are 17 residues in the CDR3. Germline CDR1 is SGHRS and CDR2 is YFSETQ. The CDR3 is CASSLAPGSYSGNTIYF. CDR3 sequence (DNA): TGCGCCAGCAGCTTGGCCCCAGGCAGCTACTCTGGAAACACCATATATTTT. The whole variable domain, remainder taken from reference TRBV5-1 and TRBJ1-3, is KAGVTQTPRYLIKTRGQQVTLSCSPISGHRSVSWYQQTPGQGLQFLFEYFSETQRNKGNFPGRFSGRQFSNSRSEMNVSTLELGDSALYLCASSLAPGSYSGNTIYFGEGSWLTVV.

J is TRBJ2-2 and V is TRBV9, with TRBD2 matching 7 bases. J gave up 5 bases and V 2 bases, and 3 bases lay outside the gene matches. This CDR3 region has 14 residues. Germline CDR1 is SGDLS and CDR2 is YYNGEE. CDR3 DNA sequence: TGTGCCAGCAGCGTTCGACTAGCTACCGGGGAGCTGTTTTTT. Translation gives CASSVRLATGELFF. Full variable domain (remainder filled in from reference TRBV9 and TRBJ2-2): DSGVTQTPKHLITATGQRVTLRCSPRSGDLSVYWYQQSLDQGLQFLIQYYNGEERAKGNILERFSAQQFPDLHSELNLSSLELGDSALYFCASSVRLATGELFFGEGSRLTVL.

Here the CDR3 reads CASSPVLAGAYEQYF. The DNA for the CDR3 is TGTGCCAGCAGCCCCGTACTAGCGGGAGCCTACGAGCAGTACTTC. V is TRBV11-1 and J is TRBJ2-7; 11 bases agree with TRBD2. The CDR3 has 15 amino acids. The V gene's germline CDR1 is SGHAT and CDR2 FQDESV (reference sequence). Losses at the gene ends were 5 bases for V and 2 bases for J; bases not matched to a gene: 5.

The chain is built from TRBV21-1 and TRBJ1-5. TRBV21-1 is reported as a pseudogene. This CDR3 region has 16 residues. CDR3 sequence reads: CASSKTGDHWDQPQHF. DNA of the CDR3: TGTGCCAGCAGCAAAACTGGGGACCATTGGGATCAGCCCCAGCATTTT.

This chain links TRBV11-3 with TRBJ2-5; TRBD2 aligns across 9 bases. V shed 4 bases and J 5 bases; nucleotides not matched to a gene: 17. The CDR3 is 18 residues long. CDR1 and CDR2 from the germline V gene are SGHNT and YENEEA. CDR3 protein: CASSSGTSSYPSEETQYF. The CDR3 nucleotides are TGTGCCAGCAGCTCCGGGACTAGCTCCTACCCCTCGGAGGAGACCCAGTACTTC.

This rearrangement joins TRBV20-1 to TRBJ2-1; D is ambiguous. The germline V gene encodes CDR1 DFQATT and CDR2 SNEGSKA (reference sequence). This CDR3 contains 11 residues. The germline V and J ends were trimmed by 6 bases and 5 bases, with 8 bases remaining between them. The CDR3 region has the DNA TGCAGTGCGTTGGTCCACAATGAGCAGTTCTTC. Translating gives CSALVHNEQFF.

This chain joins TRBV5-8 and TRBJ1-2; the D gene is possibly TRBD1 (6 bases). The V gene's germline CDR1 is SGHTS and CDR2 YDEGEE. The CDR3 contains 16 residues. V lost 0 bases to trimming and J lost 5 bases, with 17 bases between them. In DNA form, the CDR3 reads TGTGCCAGCAGCTTGGCCGAGAACAGGGCCCGGTATGGCTACACCTTC. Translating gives CASSLAENRARYGYTF.

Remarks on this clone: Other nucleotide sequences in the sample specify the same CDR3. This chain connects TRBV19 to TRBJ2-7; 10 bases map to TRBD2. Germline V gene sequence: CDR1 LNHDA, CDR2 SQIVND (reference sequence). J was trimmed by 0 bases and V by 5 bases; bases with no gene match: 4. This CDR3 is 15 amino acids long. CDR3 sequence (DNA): TGTGCCAGTAGTCGGACTAGCGGACTCTCCTACGAGCAGTACTTC. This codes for CASSRTSGLSYEQYF.

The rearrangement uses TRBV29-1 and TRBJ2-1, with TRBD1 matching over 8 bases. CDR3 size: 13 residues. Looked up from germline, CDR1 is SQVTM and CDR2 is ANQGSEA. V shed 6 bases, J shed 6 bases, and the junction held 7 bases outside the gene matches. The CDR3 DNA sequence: TGCAGCGTGACAGGGGTGGGTCCCAATGAGCAGTTCTTC. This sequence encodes CSVTGVGPNEQFF.

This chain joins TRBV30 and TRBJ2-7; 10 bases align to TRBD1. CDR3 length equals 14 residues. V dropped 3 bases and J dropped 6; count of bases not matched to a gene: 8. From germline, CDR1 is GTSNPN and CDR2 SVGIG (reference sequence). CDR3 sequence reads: CAWSAGGQGLEQYF. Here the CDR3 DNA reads TGTGCCTGGAGCGCTGGGGGACAGGGGCTCGAGCAGTACTTC. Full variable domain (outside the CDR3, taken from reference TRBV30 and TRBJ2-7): SQTIHQWPATLVQPVGSPLSLECTVEGTSNPNLYWYRQAAGRGLQLLFYSVGIGQISSEVPQNLSASRPQDRQFILSSKKLLLSDSGFYLCAWSAGGQGLEQYFGPGTRLTVT.

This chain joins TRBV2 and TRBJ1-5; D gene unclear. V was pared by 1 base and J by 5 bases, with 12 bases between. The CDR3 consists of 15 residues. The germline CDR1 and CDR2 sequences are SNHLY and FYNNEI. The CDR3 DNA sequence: TGTGCCAGCAGTGAAGGTAGGATCGGTGATCAGCCCCAGCATTTT. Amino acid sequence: CASSEGRIGDQPQHF.

The chain's CDR3 is CATSRRGSGTGMRETQYF. CDR3 coding DNA: TGTGCCACCAGCAGAAGGGGTTCCGGGACAGGGATGAGGGAGACCCAGTACTTC. The gene calls are TRBV15 and TRBJ2-5; 9 nucleotides match TRBD1. Per germline, CDR1 LNHNV and CDR2 YYDKDF (reference sequence). The ends lost 2 bases at V and 5 bases at J; junction bases unmatched: 15. This CDR3 spans 18 amino acids.

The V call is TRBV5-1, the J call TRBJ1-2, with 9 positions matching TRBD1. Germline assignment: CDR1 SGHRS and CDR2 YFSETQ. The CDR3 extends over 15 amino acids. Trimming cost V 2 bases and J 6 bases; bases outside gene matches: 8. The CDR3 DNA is TGCGCCAGCAGCTTCCAACAGGGGGCCCTGGATGGCTACACCTTC. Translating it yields CASSFQQGALDGYTF.

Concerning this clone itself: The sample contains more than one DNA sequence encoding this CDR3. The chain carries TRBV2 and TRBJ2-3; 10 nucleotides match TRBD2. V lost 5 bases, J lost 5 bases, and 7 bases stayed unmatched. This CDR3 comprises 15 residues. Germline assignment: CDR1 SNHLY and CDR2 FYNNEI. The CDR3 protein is CASSLLAGGGDTQYF. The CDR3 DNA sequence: TGTGCCAGCAGTCTTTTAGCGGGAGGAGGAGATACGCAGTATTTT.

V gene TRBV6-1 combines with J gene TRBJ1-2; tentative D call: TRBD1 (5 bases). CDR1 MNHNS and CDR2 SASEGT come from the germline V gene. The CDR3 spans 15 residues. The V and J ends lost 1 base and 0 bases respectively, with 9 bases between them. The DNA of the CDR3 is TGTGCCAGCAGTGAAGGGGGGACTTCTAACTATGGCTACACCTTC. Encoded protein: CASSEGGTSNYGYTF.

CDR3 DNA sequence: TGTGCCAGCAGCCCGGACTTACAATACGAGCAGTACTTC. Translating it yields CASSPDLQYEQYF. This chain joins TRBV11-2 and TRBJ2-7, with D possibly being TRBD2 (5 bases). Germline V gene lookup returns CDR1 SGHAT and CDR2 FQNNGV. Trimming pared 5 bases from V and 4 bases from J, leaving 12 bases between. The CDR3 extends over 13 amino acids.

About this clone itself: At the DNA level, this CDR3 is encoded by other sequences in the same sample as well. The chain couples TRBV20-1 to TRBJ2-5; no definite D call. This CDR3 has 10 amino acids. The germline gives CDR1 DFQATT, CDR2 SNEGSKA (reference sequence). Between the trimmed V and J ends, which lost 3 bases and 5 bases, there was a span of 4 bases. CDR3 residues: CSARKETQYF. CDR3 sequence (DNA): TGCAGTGCTAGGAAGGAGACCCAGTACTTC.